What follows are 29 T cell receptor beta chains derived from one specimen sequenced in a study of patients and donors after allogeneic stem cell transplantation. TCRdb ran MiXCR on the RT-PCR reads and lists one entry per CDR3 protein. The sample records roughly 960,000 distinct CDR3 sequences, around 17% being singletons. Material for sequencing was blood, either unsorted or a sorted T cell fraction (not recorded which). The receptors derive from a human donor who was either an allogeneic HSCT recipient or a stem cell or donor lymphocyte infusion donor (not recorded which). It is not recorded whose cells these are; they may come from a transplant donor.

The rearrangement uses TRBV20-1 and TRBJ2-7, with D unresolved. Germline CDR1 is DFQATT and CDR2 is SNEGSKA (reference sequence). Trimming removed 7 bases from V and 1 base from J, with 8 bases in between. CDR3 length: 11 amino acids. CDR3 sequence reads: CSGEVSYEQYF. CDR3 nucleotide sequence: TGCAGTGGGGAAGTTTCCTACGAGCAGTACTTC.

The chain is built from TRBV2 and TRBJ1-1; unclear D gene. The CDR3 is 14 residues long. The V gene's germline CDR1 is SNHLY and CDR2 FYNNEI. V was clipped by 5 bases and J by 2 bases, with 12 bases between them. The CDR3: CASSSGVSNTEAFF. The CDR3 DNA reads as TGTGCCAGCAGTTCGGGTGTTAGCAACACTGAAGCTTTCTTT.

This clonotype has a count of ten or more. The chain carries TRBV9 and TRBJ1-3; D not resolved. Germline values: CDR1 SGDLS, CDR2 YYNGEE. This CDR3 comprises 15 residues. V was cut by 0 bases and J by 0 bases, with 7 bases left in between. This CDR3 reads CASSVEGVSGNTIYF. The CDR3 DNA follows: TGTGCCAGCAGCGTAGAAGGAGTCTCTGGAAACACCATATATTTT. Supplemented by reference TRBV9 and TRBJ1-3, the full variable domain reads DSGVTQTPKHLITATGQRVTLRCSPRSGDLSVYWYQQSLDQGLQFLIQYYNGEERAKGNILERFSAQQFPDLHSELNLSSLELGDSALYFCASSVEGVSGNTIYFGEGSWLTVV.

This clonotype was seen only a few times. The chain carries TRBV4-2 and TRBJ1-2; D is undetermined. V dropped 4 bases and J dropped 8 bases, with 14 bases sitting between them. The CDR3 has 13 amino acids. The V gene's germline CDR1 is LGHNA and CDR2 YNFKEQ. CDR3 nucleotide sequence: TGTGCCAGCAGCCGCCCGGATGGGTACGGCTACACCTTC. The encoded protein is CASSRPDGYGYTF.

This clonotype turned up a few times. The chain is built from TRBV20-1 and TRBJ2-1, with TRBD2 matching 9 bases. CDR1 is DFQATT and CDR2 is SNEGSKA in the germline V gene (reference sequence). The CDR3 has 15 amino acids. The V and J ends lost 2 bases and 2 bases, in that order; junction bases with no gene match: 4. This CDR3 is CSARLPSGTYNEQFF. CDR3 nucleotide sequence: TGCAGTGCTAGACTCCCTAGCGGGACCTACAATGAGCAGTTCTTC.

J is TRBJ2-5 and V is TRBV20-1; D gene uncertain. The V and J ends lost 3 bases and 4 bases respectively, with 9 bases between them. The V gene's germline CDR1 is DFQATT and CDR2 SNEGSKA (reference sequence). The CDR3 runs to 12 residues. CDR3 in DNA: TGCAGTGCTAGGACAAGGACAGAGACCCAGTACTTC. Translation: CSARTRTETQYF.

CDR3 nucleotides: TGCGCCAGCAGCCAATATAATCTGGGCCAGCCCCAGCATTTT. Residues: CASSQYNLGQPQHF. The rearrangement links TRBV4-1 to TRBJ1-5; D is undetermined. Per the germline V gene, CDR1 is MGHRA and CDR2 is YSYEKL. The CDR3 covers 14 residues. Trimming removed 2 bases from V and 7 bases from J, with 12 bases in between.

This clonotype turned up a few times. The CDR3 spells CASSKTGASQYF. CDR3 DNA sequence: TGCGCCAGCAGCAAAACAGGGGCCTCCCAGTACTTC. The chain employs TRBV5-1 and TRBJ2-5; TRBD1 matches 7 bases. Germline CDR1 and CDR2: SGHRS and YFSETQ. V trimming: 4 bases; J trimming: 9 bases; junction bases outside the gene matches: 6. The CDR3 contains 12 residues.

In this sample, this clonotype turned up a few times. An end of the junction does not agree with germline; a read error may underlie this. The chain couples TRBV6-6 to TRBJ2-3, with 7 positions matching TRBD2. Germline CDR1 MNHNY, CDR2 SVGAGI (reference sequence). The CDR3 runs to 13 residues. Here the CDR3 DNA reads TGTGCCATACGGGGCGGGGGTGCAGATACGCAGTGTTTT. Translation: CAIRGGGADTQCF.

This clonotype was seen many times. The rearrangement joins TRBV12-3 or TRBV12-4 to TRBJ2-2, with 7 positions matching TRBD1. V lost 7 bases, J lost 6 bases, and 8 bases stayed unmatched. The CDR3 length is 14 residues. The CDR3 DNA sequence: TGTGCCAGCATGGTACAGGGGTCCGCCGGGGAGCTGTTTTTT. It is translated as CASMVQGSAGELFF.

The table lists this clonotype with a few counts. This chain joins TRBV30 and TRBJ2-7; D remains ambiguous. There are 11 residues in the CDR3. Trimming cost V 7 bases and J 4 bases, with 11 bases left between them. The V gene's germline CDR1 is GTSNPN and CDR2 SVGIG (reference sequence). In nucleotides, the CDR3 is TGTGCCTTCACATCTCAGTACGAGCAGTACTTC. Encoded protein: CAFTSQYEQYF. The whole variable domain, filled in from reference TRBV30 and TRBJ2-7, reads SQTIHQWPATLVQPVGSPLSLECTVEGTSNPNLYWYRQAAGRGLQLLFYSVGIGQISSEVPQNLSASRPQDRQFILSSKKLLLSDSGFYLCAFTSQYEQYFGPGTRLTVT.

The rearrangement joins TRBV30 to TRBJ1-5; D unresolved. This CDR3 region has 14 residues. Germline CDR1 GTSNPN, CDR2 SVGIG (reference sequence). Trimming cost V 2 bases and J 3 bases, with 11 bases left between them. Here the CDR3 reads CAWSLGNNNQPQHF. DNA of the CDR3: TGTGCCTGGAGTCTAGGAAATAACAATCAGCCCCAGCATTTT.

The chain uses TRBV2 and TRBJ1-2; D not resolved. The CDR3 sequence is 14 residues long. V lost 0 bases, J lost 2 bases, and 7 bases lay in between. Germline lookup yields CDR1 SNHLY and CDR2 FYNNEI. The CDR3, as DNA: TGTGCCAGCAGTGAAGCGTCGAAGAACTATGGCTACACCTTC. It yields the protein CASSEASKNYGYTF.

The rearrangement links TRBV2 to TRBJ2-5, with unresolved D. The germline V and J ends were trimmed by 6 bases and 2 bases, with 13 bases remaining between them. The CDR3 runs to 14 residues. Germline V CDR1 and CDR2: SNHLY, FYNNEI. DNA of the CDR3: TGTGCCAGCAGCCGCTTCGTGGTTCAAGAGACCCAGTACTTC. Translating gives CASSRFVVQETQYF. Together with reference TRBV2 and TRBJ2-5, the CDR3 gives the full variable domain: EPEVTQTPSHQVTQMGQEVILRCVPISNHLYFYWYRQILGQKVEFLVSFYNNEISEKSEIFDDQFSVERPDGSNFTLKIRSTKLEDSAMYFCASSRFVVQETQYFGPGTRLLVL.

This sequence joins TRBV10-3 and TRBJ1-1; D unclear. This CDR3 has 14 residues. Germline lookup yields CDR1 ENHRY and CDR2 SYGVKD. V lost 4 bases and J lost 1, with 10 bases in between. This CDR3 reads CAISVEVGNTEAFF. The CDR3 coding sequence is TGTGCCATCAGTGTGGAGGTTGGGAACACTGAAGCTTTCTTT.

The chain uses TRBV6-5 and TRBJ2-1, with D uncertain. Germline V gene lookup returns CDR1 MNHEY and CDR2 SVGAGI. CDR3 length equals 16 residues. With 0 bases removed from V and 0 bases from J, the gap between germline ends came to 9 bases. The CDR3 loop reads CASSYSPSRSYNEQFF. The CDR3, as DNA: TGTGCCAGCAGTTACTCTCCCAGTCGCTCCTACAATGAGCAGTTCTTC.

This clonotype came up a few times. The chain recombines TRBV20-1 with TRBJ2-7, with D perhaps matching TRBD2 (6 bases). The V and J ends lost 6 bases and 4 bases respectively, with 19 bases between them. This CDR3 is built from 14 residues. Germline V gives CDR1 DFQATT, CDR2 SNEGSKA (reference sequence). CDR3 loop: CSAGTLGGTYEQYF. The CDR3 DNA is TGCAGTGCCGGAACACTGGGCGGGACGTACGAGCAGTACTTC.

This rearrangement joins TRBV6-5 to TRBJ1-5; 10 positions match TRBD1. CDR3 length equals 17 residues. Germline lookup yields CDR1 MNHEY and CDR2 SVGAGI. V gave up 4 bases and J gave up 6 bases; unmatched junction bases: 12. The CDR3 sequence is CASSSDRGPGMGQPQHF. DNA of the CDR3: TGTGCCAGCAGTTCCGACAGGGGGCCGGGTATGGGTCAGCCCCAGCATTTT.

The rearrangement links TRBV12-3 or TRBV12-4 to TRBJ2-7, with 10 bases fitting TRBD1. V lost 1 base and J lost 2; bases outside the gene matches: 5. This CDR3 has 16 amino acids. The CDR3 loop is CASSLGGQGDTYEQYF. The DNA for the CDR3 is TGTGCCAGCAGTTTAGGCGGACAGGGGGATACCTACGAGCAGTACTTC.

The CDR3 loop is CASSDIRLGGETQYF. The DNA of the CDR3 is TGTGCCAGCAGTGACATCCGTCTGGGGGGAGAGACCCAGTACTTC. The chain is built from TRBV6-1 and TRBJ2-5; possible D gene TRBD2, 6 bases. Trimming shortened V by 3 bases and J by 4 bases, and 15 bases separated the two germline ends. Germline values: CDR1 MNHNS, CDR2 SASEGT. CDR3 length: 15 amino acids.

This clonotype appeared a few times. The V gene is TRBV27, the J gene TRBJ1-1; D perhaps matches TRBD1 (5 bases). With 3 bases removed from V and 4 bases from J, the gap between germline ends came to 18 bases. This CDR3 has 16 residues. Germline V gene lookup returns CDR1 MNHEY and CDR2 SMNVEV (reference sequence). The CDR3 spells CASSFTIEGSGTEAFF. CDR3 sequence (DNA): TGTGCCAGCAGTTTTACCATTGAGGGGAGTGGCACTGAAGCTTTCTTT.

The sample holds many counts of this clonotype. CDR3: CASSLRDGTYEQYF. Here the CDR3 DNA reads TGTGCCAGCAGCTTACGGGACGGGACCTACGAGCAGTACTTC. The V call is TRBV7-2, the J call TRBJ2-7, with D perhaps matching TRBD1 or TRBD2 (5 bases each). Germline CDR1 reads SGHTA; CDR2 reads FQGNSA. This CDR3 spans 14 amino acids. Trimming cost V 2 bases and J 2 bases, with 10 bases left between them.

In its sample, this clonotype was seen once. The chain combines TRBV27 with TRBJ1-5; a weak D match, TRBD1 (5 bases). This CDR3 has 13 amino acids. V lost 5 bases and J 9 bases, leaving 14 bases between the germline ends. CDR1 is MNHEY, CDR2 SMNVEV, per germline (reference sequence). CDR3 loop: CASSTGTARPQHF. CDR3 in DNA: TGTGCCAGCAGTACGGGGACGGCACGGCCCCAGCATTTT.

The rearrangement uses TRBV14 and TRBJ2-1; 9 nucleotides match TRBD2. The CDR3 consists of 17 residues. CDR1 is SGHDN, CDR2 FVKESK, per germline. V was pared by 1 base and J by 0 bases, with 4 bases of the junction left unmatched. In DNA, the CDR3 is TGTGCCAGCAGCCAAGGGACTAGCGCCAGCTCCTACAATGAGCAGTTCTTC. This codes for CASSQGTSASSYNEQFF.

The J gene is TRBJ2-1, the V gene TRBV20-1; 9 positions match TRBD2. Germline CDR1 is DFQATT and CDR2 is SNEGSKA (reference sequence). CDR3 length: 15 amino acids. Unmatched junction bases numbered 6, after V lost 2 bases and J lost 4 bases. CDR3 in amino acids: CSARPIAGAYNEQFF. The DNA of the CDR3 is TGCAGTGCTAGACCTATAGCGGGGGCGTACAATGAGCAGTTCTTC.

This clonotype appeared a few times. The chain links TRBV6-1 to TRBJ1-5; D perhaps matches TRBD1 (6 bases). The length of the CDR3 is 15 residues. The V and J ends lost 5 bases and 8 bases respectively, with 19 bases between them. Looked up from germline, CDR1 is MNHNS and CDR2 is SASEGT. The CDR3 here is CASSPEKQGIKPQHF. CDR3 DNA sequence: TGTGCCAGCAGTCCAGAAAAACAGGGAATCAAGCCCCAGCATTTT.

V gene TRBV7-9 combines with J gene TRBJ1-1, with 11 nucleotides matching TRBD1. The CDR3 is made up of 14 amino acids. Germline-derived CDR1 and CDR2 are SEHNR and FQNEAQ (reference sequence). Trimming cost V 5 bases and J 7 bases; bases outside gene matches: 6. The CDR3 DNA sequence: TGTGCCAGCAGCCCGGGGACAGGGGGGAATGAAGCTTTCTTT. Amino acid sequence: CASSPGTGGNEAFF.

Only a few counts were recorded for this clonotype. The chain joins TRBV12-3 or TRBV12-4 to TRBJ2-3; D unclear. CDR3 length: 15 residues. V was pared by 1 base and J by 1 base, with 9 bases between. DNA for the CDR3: TGTGCCAGCAGTTTAGACGGCCCAGGCACAGATACGCAGTATTTT. Its translation: CASSLDGPGTDTQYF.

The chain employs TRBV20-1 and TRBJ1-6, with 7 bases aligning to TRBD1. From germline, CDR1 is DFQATT and CDR2 SNEGSKA (reference sequence). The CDR3 contains 13 residues. The ends lost 5 bases at V and 14 bases at J; junction bases unmatched: 12. The DNA of the CDR3 is TGCAGTGCTTGGGACAGACCAAATGGGGCCCTCCACTTT. Translating gives CSAWDRPNGALHF.